This passage covers 31 T cell receptor beta chains from one sample sequenced in a study of shared clonotypes between healthy human individuals. The assay was immunoSEQ multiplex PCR, and TCRdb's table has in-frame clones only and misses some. The sample has some 92,000 clones; approximately 51% are singletons. The sequenced sample was PBMCs. The receptors here all came from a woman aged 40 to 55 in good health. Some clones in this sample may be carry-over from other donors' samples.

The V gene is TRBV30, the J gene TRBJ1-2; 8 bases agree with TRBD1. CDR3 length: 13 residues. The germline V gene has CDR1 GTSNPN and CDR2 SVGIG (reference sequence). Losses at the gene ends were 3 bases for V and 2 bases for J; bases not matched to a gene: 2. CDR3 sequence reads: CAWRGDRNYGYTF. In nucleotides, the CDR3 is TGTGCCTGGAGGGGGGACAGGAACTATGGCTACACCTTC.

The chain is built from TRBV10-1 and TRBJ2-7; D gene uncertain. Trimming took off 3 bases at V and 4 bases at J, with 4 bases between the two ends. The CDR3 sequence is 11 residues long. Germline loops: CDR1 WNHNN, CDR2 SYGVQD (reference sequence). Here the CDR3 reads CASSERYEQYF. The CDR3 DNA follows: TGCGCCAGCAGTGAACGATACGAGCAGTACTTC.

The chain couples TRBV18 to TRBJ2-5; D ambiguous. Trimming removed 3 bases at V and 9 bases at J, with 17 bases between. The CDR3 extends over 14 amino acids. Germline values: CDR1 KGHSH, CDR2 LQKENI. The chain's CDR3 is CASSPSAAGEAQYF. CDR3 DNA: TGTGCCAGCTCACCCTCCGCAGCAGGCGAGGCCCAGTACTTC.

This chain links TRBV9 with TRBJ2-2, with unresolved D. Germline-derived CDR1 and CDR2 are SGDLS and YYNGEE. Trimming took off 0 bases at V and 7 bases at J, with 7 bases between the two ends. The CDR3 contains 13 residues. The CDR3 spells CASSVALRGELFF. CDR3 sequence (DNA): TGTGCCAGCAGCGTAGCCCTCCGCGGGGAGCTGTTTTTT.

Many counts were recorded for this clone. The junction does not match germline at one end; this may be a read error. J is TRBJ1-3 and V is TRBV30, with 10 bases lining up with TRBD1. Per germline, CDR1 GTSNPN and CDR2 SVGIG (reference sequence). The CDR3 loop spans 17 amino acids. In nucleotides, the CDR3 is TGTGCCTGGAAAGGACAGGGGGACTATCGACATGGAAACACCATGTATTTT. This sequence encodes CAWKGQGDYRHGNTMYF.

The V call is TRBV30, the J call TRBJ1-4; D unclear. Germline V gives CDR1 GTSNPN, CDR2 SVGIG (reference sequence). The CDR3 runs 11 residues. V was cut by 1 base and J by 6 bases, with 3 bases left in between. In DNA form, the CDR3 reads TGTGCCTGGAGTGCGTATGAAAAACTGTTTTTT. Translated, it gives CAWSAYEKLFF. Together with reference TRBV30 and TRBJ1-4, the CDR3 gives the full variable domain: SQTIHQWPATLVQPVGSPLSLECTVEGTSNPNLYWYRQAAGRGLQLLFYSVGIGQISSEVPQNLSASRPQDRQFILSSKKLLLSDSGFYLCAWSAYEKLFFGSGTQLSVL.

The chain links TRBV28 to TRBJ2-5; 9 bases map to TRBD1. CDR1 and CDR2 from the germline V gene are MDHEN and SYDVKM. V dropped 7 bases and J dropped 2; count of bases not matched to a gene: 11. The CDR3 length is 16 residues. CDR3 sequence: CASTGPHRGQQETQYF. CDR3 bases: TGTGCCAGCACCGGACCCCACAGGGGGCAACAAGAGACCCAGTACTTC.

The rearrangement joins TRBV6-1 to TRBJ2-1; D might be TRBD1 or TRBD2, each matching 5 bases. The CDR3 has 15 residues. V lost 2 bases and J 1 base, leaving 9 bases between the germline ends. Germline values: CDR1 MNHNS, CDR2 SASEGT. CDR3 nucleotide sequence: TGTGCCAGCAGTGAACAGGGACCTTCCTACAATGAGCAGTTCTTC. Its protein is CASSEQGPSYNEQFF.

The chain links TRBV4-1 to TRBJ1-4; D is ambiguous. Trimming took 1 base from V and 15 from J, leaving 12 bases between them. Per the germline V gene, CDR1 is MGHRA and CDR2 is YSYEKL. The CDR3 length is 12 residues. CDR3 residues: CASSQVPFRMFF. The CDR3 DNA reads as TGCGCCAGCAGCCAAGTCCCGTTCAGAATGTTTTTT.

The chain combines TRBV29-1 with TRBJ2-5; a possible D gene is TRBD1 (5 bases). The J call may be in error: the DNA end matches TRBJ2-7 better. Germline CDR1 and CDR2: SQVTM and ANQGSEA. This CDR3 contains 12 residues. The CDR3 reads CSVEGPPDEQYF. The CDR3 region has the DNA TGCAGCGTTGAGGGGCCGCCCGACGAGCAGTACTTC.

The chain links TRBV11-2 to TRBJ2-7; 9 bases match TRBD2. The CDR3 is 14 amino acids. Germline V gene lookup returns CDR1 SGHAT and CDR2 FQNNGV. The V gene end was trimmed by 7 bases and the J gene end by 1 base; junction bases not matched to a gene: 5. This CDR3 reads CASNPLAGSYEQYF. The CDR3 coding sequence is TGTGCCAGCAACCCGCTAGCGGGATCCTACGAGCAGTACTTC.

This clone was counted ten times or more. DNA of the CDR3: TGTGCCAGCAGCTTAGCGGGCGCCTACGAGCAGTACTTC. Encoded protein: CASSLAGAYEQYF. The V and J genes are TRBV7-2 and TRBJ2-7, with D uncertain. The CDR3 is 13 residues long. CDR1 and CDR2 (germline): SGHTA, FQGNSA. V was trimmed by 0 bases and J by 2 bases, leaving 5 bases between them.

A few counts support this clone. A read error likely explains this, since a far larger clone differs by one base. The DNA is omitted, as the CDR3 cannot be located on it reliably, and the CDR3 follows TCRdb's listing. V and J are TRBV29-1 and TRBJ1-2. Germline V gives CDR1 SQVTM, CDR2 ANQGSEA. The CDR3 numbers 11 amino acids, ends counted. The chain's CDR3 is CSESSNYGCTF.

The chain has TRBV7-3 and TRBJ2-2, with no clear D. CDR3 size: 13 residues. V lost 3 bases to trimming and J lost 1 base, with 3 bases between them. Germline CDR1 is SGHTA and CDR2 is FQGTGA. This CDR3 reads CASSFWNTGELFF. CDR3 nucleotide sequence: TGTGCCAGCAGCTTTTGGAACACCGGGGAGCTGTTTTTT.

Concerning this clone: A single base separates this from a much larger clone, so it may be a read error. In the same sample, other DNA sequences code for this CDR3. The chain links TRBV5-1 to TRBJ2-3; no reliable D call. V gave up 2 bases and J gave up 6 bases, with 16 bases separating them. CDR1 is SGHRS, CDR2 YFSETQ, per germline. CDR3 length equals 15 residues. The CDR3 loop reads CASSLSSRVTDTQYF. As DNA, the CDR3 is TGCGCCAGCAGCTTATCCTCACGGGTCACGGATACGCAGTATTTT.

The genes are TRBV29-1 and TRBJ1-5; possible D gene TRBD1, 6 bases. V gave up 6 bases and J gave up 9 bases, with 15 bases separating them. CDR3 length: 12 amino acids. In germline, CDR1 is SQVTM, CDR2 ANQGSEA. The chain's CDR3 is CSVTDSWGPQHF. CDR3 nucleotide sequence: TGCAGCGTAACGGACAGTTGGGGGCCCCAGCATTTT. The full variable domain, in which reference TRBV29-1 and TRBJ1-5 provide the parts outside the CDR3, is SAVISQKPSRDICQRGTSLTIQCQVDSQVTMMFWYRQQPGQSLTLIATANQGSEATYESGFVIDKFPISRPNLTFSTLTVSNMSPEDSSIYLCSVTDSWGPQHFGDGTRLSIL.

The chain combines TRBV7-3 with TRBJ2-1; 7 nucleotides line up with TRBD2. The germline CDR1 and CDR2 sequences are SGHTA and FQGTGA. This CDR3 contains 14 residues. V lost 1 base and J lost 10; bases outside the gene matches: 7. The CDR3 nucleotides are TGTGCCAGCAGCTTAAACGGCAGGGAGGGCGAGCAGTTCTTC. It encodes CASSLNGREGEQFF.

In the case of this clone: This sequence may be a read error, since a much larger clone differs from it by one base. At the DNA level, this CDR3 is encoded by other sequences in the same sample as well. J is TRBJ2-3 and V is TRBV18; maybe TRBD2 (7 bases). Trimming cost V 3 bases and J 1 base, with 14 bases left between them. CDR1 KGHSH and CDR2 LQKENI come from the germline V gene. The CDR3 is made up of 16 amino acids. The CDR3 region has the DNA TGTGCCAGCTCACCGCTTACGGGGGGCGGCACAGATACGCAGTATTTT. This codes for CASSPLTGGGTDTQYF.

This clone was observed many times. Other DNA variants within this sample encode the same CDR3. The V gene is TRBV27, the J gene TRBJ1-5; 7 bases match TRBD1. V trimming: 6 bases; J trimming: 6 bases; junction bases outside the gene matches: 8. The germline gives CDR1 MNHEY, CDR2 SMNVEV (reference sequence). The CDR3 is made up of 14 amino acids. CDR3 sequence: CASRVRGEGQPQHF. Written as DNA, the CDR3 is TGTGCCAGCAGAGTCAGGGGGGAAGGTCAGCCCCAGCATTTT.

The V gene is TRBV7-9, the J gene TRBJ2-1; 7 nucleotides match TRBD2. Per germline, CDR1 SEHNR and CDR2 FQNEAQ (reference sequence). V lost 8 bases, J lost 9 bases, and 19 bases stayed unmatched. There are 16 residues in the CDR3. CDR3 sequence: CASPSPGGRGRGEQFF. The CDR3 DNA reads TGTGCCAGCCCCTCTCCGGGCGGGAGAGGTAGGGGTGAGCAGTTCTTC.

The chain carries TRBV6-6 and TRBJ2-5; 8 positions agree with TRBD1. The germline gives CDR1 MNHNY, CDR2 SVGAGI (reference sequence). The V gene end was trimmed by 0 bases and the J gene end by 8 bases; junction bases not matched to a gene: 5. The CDR3 is 14 residues long. The CDR3 here is CASSYSRQGRTQYF. CDR3 in DNA: TGTGCCAGCAGTTACTCCCGACAGGGGCGAACCCAGTACTTC.

The rearrangement joins TRBV6-5 to TRBJ1-4, with unresolved D. The V and J ends lost 6 bases and 4 bases respectively, with 12 bases between them. The CDR3 is 14 amino acids. Germline V gives CDR1 MNHEY, CDR2 SVGAGI. As DNA, the CDR3 is TGTGCCAGCAGCTCCGGGGTTCTTAATGAAAAACTGTTTTTT. This translates into CASSSGVLNEKLFF.

The V call is TRBV15, the J call TRBJ2-5; D may be TRBD1 (6 bases). The CDR3 totals 17 residues. V was pared by 2 bases and J by 4 bases, with 20 bases between. Per the germline V gene, CDR1 is LNHNV and CDR2 is YYDKDF (reference sequence). The CDR3 sequence is CATSRQRMGATGETQYF. In nucleotides, the CDR3 is TGTGCCACCAGCAGACAACGTATGGGGGCCACGGGAGAGACCCAGTACTTC.

In regard to this clone: Other DNA sequences in the sample encode the same CDR3. The chain combines TRBV10-2 with TRBJ2-3, with TRBD2 matching over 13 bases. Germline-derived CDR1 and CDR2 are WSHSY and SAAADI. V shed 6 bases, J shed 5 bases, and the junction held 14 bases outside the gene matches. CDR3 length: 18 residues. CDR3 region: CASSKTSGREVIRDTQYF. The CDR3 bases are TGCGCCAGCAGCAAAACTAGCGGGAGGGAAGTAATTCGAGATACGCAGTATTTT.

This chain uses TRBV18 with TRBJ2-3; D remains unclear. V shed 0 bases and J shed 5 bases, with 6 bases lying between them. The CDR3 totals 13 residues. Germline CDR1 and CDR2: KGHSH and LQKENI. CDR3 coding DNA: TGTGCCAGCTCACCACCCGTACGAGATACGCAGTATTTT. Translating it yields CASSPPVRDTQYF.

This clone has just a few counts. The V gene is TRBV11-2, the J gene TRBJ2-7; 9 bases align to TRBD1. J was trimmed by 3 bases and V by 1 base; bases with no gene match: 4. From germline, CDR1 is SGHAT and CDR2 FQNNGV. The CDR3 loop spans 15 amino acids. The CDR3 here is CASSLGWTGDYEQYF. The CDR3 DNA sequence: TGTGCCAGCAGCTTAGGCTGGACAGGGGACTACGAGCAGTACTTC.

For the CDR3, the DNA is TGTGGGGGCCGTGGGCTCCCCGCAGGGACCCAGTACTTC. It encodes CGGRGLPAGTQYF. The chain links TRBV2 to TRBJ2-5, with D tentatively TRBD1 (5 bases). The CDR3 is 13 residues long. CDR1 is SNHLY, CDR2 FYNNEI, per germline.

This clone was seen more than once but under ten times. V gene TRBV25-1 combines with J gene TRBJ1-1; D is perhaps TRBD1 (5 bases). The CDR3 is 16 amino acids. Germline CDR1 reads MGHDK; CDR2 reads SYGVNS. The V end was cut by 5 bases, the J end by 1 base, with 17 bases between. CDR3 protein: CASSPLLGDWNTEAFF. Here the CDR3 DNA reads TGTGCCAGCAGTCCCCTTTTGGGGGACTGGAACACTGAAGCTTTCTTT. Filled out from reference TRBV25-1 and TRBJ1-1, the complete variable domain reads EADIYQTPRYLVIGTGKKITLECSQTMGHDKMYWYQQDPGMELHLIHYSYGVNSTEKGDLSSESTVSRIRTEHFPLTLESARPSHTSQYLCASSPLLGDWNTEAFFGQGTRLTVV.

Written as DNA, the CDR3 is TGTGCCAGCAGTGAAGAAGGGGTGAGGGGGTATGGCTACACCTTC. Its translation is CASSEEGVRGYGYTF. The gene calls are TRBV2 and TRBJ1-2; D might be TRBD1 (6 bases). The length of the CDR3 is 15 residues. Per the germline V gene, CDR1 is SNHLY and CDR2 is FYNNEI. Trimming stripped 1 base from V and 5 bases from J, with 14 bases between.

The rearrangement links TRBV28 to TRBJ1-3, with D possibly matching TRBD1 (5 bases). CDR3 length: 13 residues. From germline, CDR1 is MDHEN and CDR2 SYDVKM. The V end lost 5 bases, the J end lost 2 bases, and 7 bases lay between the germline ends. This CDR3 is CASSAGPGNTIYF. The CDR3 DNA sequence: TGTGCCAGCAGTGCGGGGCCTGGAAACACCATATATTTT.

V gene TRBV14 combines with J gene TRBJ2-5; D call uncertain. Deletions cut 1 base from V and 4 bases from J, with 1 base between. Germline V CDR1 and CDR2: SGHDN, FVKESK. The CDR3 sequence is 11 residues long. The CDR3 loop is CASSQAETQYF. CDR3 sequence (DNA): TGTGCCAGCAGCCAAGCAGAGACCCAGTACTTC.